This TCR beta chain comes out of a study of blood T cells in healthy people across ages. A second PCR of 7 to 11 cycles used a sample-barcoded 5' primer and a J-beta primer mix. A single record per CDR3 protein comes from TCRdb applying MiXCR to the 5' RACE reads. The table shows 1.5 million to 1.8 million distinct CDR3 sequences, with around 40% occurring only once. Sequencing input: blood. The TCR originated in a woman under 30 in good health.

The CDR3 here is CSAPPGDQETQYF. DNA for the CDR3: TGCAGTGCCCCTCCGGGAGATCAAGAGACCCAGTACTTC. The chain has TRBV20-1 and TRBJ2-5; the D gene is possibly TRBD2 (6 bases). Trimming took off 6 bases at V and 2 bases at J, with 13 bases between the two ends. CDR1 is DFQATT, CDR2 SNEGSKA, per germline (reference sequence). The CDR3 totals 13 residues.